Included here is one T cell receptor beta chain sequence, with context. Antigen: not known. Cells designated naive CD8 were CD45RO-negative and were positively selected for CCR7, with terminally differentiated effector memory CD45RA+ cells excluded. Data came from immunoSEQ multiplex PCR; TCRdb stores just in-frame clones and leaves some out. The sample shows some 2 million clones, less than 95% of them seen only once. The data stem from a study of shared clonotypes between healthy human individuals. Study-level findings and limits: An anticipated effect of sequencing depth on clonotype sharing among donors was recognized. Researchers found naive subsets generally carried larger estimated richness than memory subsets. Sampling involved blood alone; tissue repertoires likely differ.

The germline CDR1 and CDR2 sequences are MNHNS and SASEGT. The CDR3 extends over 15 amino acids. Trimming left V 2 bases short and J 4 bases short, with 14 bases between. The chain carries TRBV6-1 and TRBJ1-1; D remains unclear. Sequencing was performed on naive CD8+ T cells sorted from blood. This sequence was found in a man aged 18 to 30 in good health. CDR3 coding DNA: TGTGCCAGCAGTGAATTTCCCCCGGGGTCCACTGAAGCTTTCTTT. This gives the protein CASSEFPPGSTEAFF.